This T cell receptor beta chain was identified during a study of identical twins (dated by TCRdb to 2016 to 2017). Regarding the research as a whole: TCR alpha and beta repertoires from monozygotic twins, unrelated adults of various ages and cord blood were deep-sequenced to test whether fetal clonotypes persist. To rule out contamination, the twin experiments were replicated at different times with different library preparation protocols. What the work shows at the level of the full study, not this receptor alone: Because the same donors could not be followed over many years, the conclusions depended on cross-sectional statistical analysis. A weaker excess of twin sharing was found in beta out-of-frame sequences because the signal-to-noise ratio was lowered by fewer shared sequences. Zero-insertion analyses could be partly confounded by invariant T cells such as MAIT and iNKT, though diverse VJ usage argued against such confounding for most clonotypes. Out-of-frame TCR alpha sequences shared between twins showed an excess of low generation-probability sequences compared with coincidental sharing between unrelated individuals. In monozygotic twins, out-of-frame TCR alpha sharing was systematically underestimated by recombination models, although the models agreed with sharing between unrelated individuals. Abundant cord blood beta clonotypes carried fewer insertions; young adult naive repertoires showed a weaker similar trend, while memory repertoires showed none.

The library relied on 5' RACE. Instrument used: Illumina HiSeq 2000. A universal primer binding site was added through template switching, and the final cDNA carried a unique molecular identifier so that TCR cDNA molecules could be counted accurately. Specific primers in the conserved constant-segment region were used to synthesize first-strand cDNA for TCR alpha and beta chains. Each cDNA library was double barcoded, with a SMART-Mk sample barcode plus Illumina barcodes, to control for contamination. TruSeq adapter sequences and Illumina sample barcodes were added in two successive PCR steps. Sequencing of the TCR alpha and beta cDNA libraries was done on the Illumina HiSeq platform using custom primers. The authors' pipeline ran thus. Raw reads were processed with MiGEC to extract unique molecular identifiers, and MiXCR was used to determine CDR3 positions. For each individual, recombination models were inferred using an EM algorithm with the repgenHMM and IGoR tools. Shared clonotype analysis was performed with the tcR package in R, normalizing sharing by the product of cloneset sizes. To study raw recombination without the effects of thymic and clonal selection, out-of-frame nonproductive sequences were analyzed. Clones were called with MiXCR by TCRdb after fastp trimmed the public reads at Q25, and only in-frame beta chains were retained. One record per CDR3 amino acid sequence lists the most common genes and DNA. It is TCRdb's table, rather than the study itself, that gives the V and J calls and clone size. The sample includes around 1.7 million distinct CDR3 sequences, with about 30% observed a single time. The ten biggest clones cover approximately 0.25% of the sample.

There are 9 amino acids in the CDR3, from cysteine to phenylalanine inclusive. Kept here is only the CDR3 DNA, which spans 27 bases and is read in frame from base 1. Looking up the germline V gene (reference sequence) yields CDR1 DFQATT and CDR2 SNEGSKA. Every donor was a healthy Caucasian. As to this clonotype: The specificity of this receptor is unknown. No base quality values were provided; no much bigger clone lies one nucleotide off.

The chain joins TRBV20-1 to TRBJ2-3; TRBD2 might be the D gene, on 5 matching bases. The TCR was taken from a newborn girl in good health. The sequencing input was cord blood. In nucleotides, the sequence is TGCAGGCCTAGCGATACGCAGTATTTT. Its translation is CRPSDTQYF.